Below, one T cell receptor (beta chain) is given with its context. This specimen belongs to a study of Ad26.COV2.S vaccination and SARS-CoV-2 variants. Generated by immunoSEQ multiplex PCR, the TCRdb table keeps only in-frame clones and is missing some. Of about 350,000 clones listed, around 89% are singletons. This sample's treatment: around 19 received Ad26.COV2.S at low or high dose, single or two shots; about five received placebo; per-sample allocation not given. Specimen acquisition occurred on day 63 following the initial vaccine or placebo injection. Cohort 1b enrolled adults aged 18-55 years in Boston. Ad26 vector vaccine expressed Wuhan-strain SARS-CoV-2 spike. CDR3 size: 17 residues. Trimming at V came to 4 bases and at J to 4 bases, leaving 12 bases not matched to a gene. Germline V CDR1 and CDR2: KGHSH, LQKENI.

The chain recombines TRBV18 with TRBJ2-3; 9 bases are a match to TRBD2. This clonotype originated in a person aged 18-65 years who received the Ad26.COV2.S COVID-19 vaccine or a placebo. Sequenced material: peripheral blood, taken in a trial of Ad26.COV2.S vaccine versus placebo. The chain's CDR3 is CASSQSVAGGSADTQYF. The CDR3 coding sequence is TGTGCCAGCTCACAATCCGTGGCGGGAGGGAGCGCAGATACGCAGTATTTT.